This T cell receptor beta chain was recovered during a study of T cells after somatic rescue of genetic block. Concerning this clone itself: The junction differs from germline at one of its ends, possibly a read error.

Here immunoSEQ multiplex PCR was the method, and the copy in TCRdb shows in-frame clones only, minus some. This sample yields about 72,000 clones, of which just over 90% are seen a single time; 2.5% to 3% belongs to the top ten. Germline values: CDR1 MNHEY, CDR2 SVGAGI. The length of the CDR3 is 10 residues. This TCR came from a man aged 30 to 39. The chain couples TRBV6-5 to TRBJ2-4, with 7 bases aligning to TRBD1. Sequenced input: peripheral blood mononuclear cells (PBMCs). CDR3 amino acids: CASSWDRKDF. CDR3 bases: TGTGCCAGCAGTTGGGACAGAAAGGACTTC.